This T cell receptor beta chain came from a study of blood T cell repertoires in COVID-19. Study as a whole: PBMCs, B-cell-depleted T cells, or T cells provided the cDNA or gDNA that made up the material.

Clinical history reported by participants formed the basis on which cohorts were assigned. V lost 5 bases and J lost 6, with 16 bases in between. This CDR3 spans 14 amino acids. Germline CDR1 and CDR2: MNHEY and SVGAGI. Sequencing used immunoSEQ multiplex PCR; TCRdb keeps in-frame clones, though not all of them. The sample has some 350,000 clones, about 90% seen once. The sample taken for sequencing was PBMCs or T cells enriched from blood (not recorded which). This TCR was sampled from a woman in her twenties or thirties who had recovered from COVID-19. The J gene is TRBJ1-1, the V gene TRBV6-5; a weak D match, TRBD1 (5 bases). CDR3 sequence (DNA): TGTGCCAGCAGTCCCCAGAAGTGGGGCGCTGAAGCTTTCTTT. Amino acid sequence: CASSPQKWGAEAFF.